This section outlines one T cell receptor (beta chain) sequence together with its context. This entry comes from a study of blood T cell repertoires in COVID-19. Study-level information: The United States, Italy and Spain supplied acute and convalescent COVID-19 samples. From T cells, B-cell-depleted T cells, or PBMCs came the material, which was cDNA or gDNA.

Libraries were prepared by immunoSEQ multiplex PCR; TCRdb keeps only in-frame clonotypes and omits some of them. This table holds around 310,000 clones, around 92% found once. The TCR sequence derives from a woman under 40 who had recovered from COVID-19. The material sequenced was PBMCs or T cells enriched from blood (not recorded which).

This CDR3 reads CASSSQPGLARNIQYF. For the CDR3, the DNA is TGTGCCAGCAGTTCTCAACCGGGACTAGCTAGAAACATTCAGTACTTC. This chain uses TRBV6-5 with TRBJ2-4; 9 positions agree with TRBD2. The germline gives CDR1 MNHEY, CDR2 SVGAGI. The V gene end was trimmed by 4 bases and the J gene end by 6 bases; junction bases not matched to a gene: 10. CDR3 size: 16 residues.